This T cell receptor (beta chain) is from a study of OX40 agonist ivuxolimab in advanced cancers. Study summary: Hepatocellular carcinoma, melanoma, renal cell or head and neck cancer occurred in dose-escalation patients. Aged about 20 to 80 with a mean of approximately 60 years, they were more than 80% male.

Sequenced by immunoSEQ multiplex PCR; TCRdb stores in-frame clones only, minus some. The table lists some 84,000 clones, roughly 90% of them singletons. Exclusion of a patient followed from autoimmune disease history or systemic immunosuppression. Looked up from germline, CDR1 is SGDLS and CDR2 is YYNGEE. Trimming cost V 6 bases and J 3 bases; bases outside gene matches: 16. The CDR3 has 18 residues. The clonotype originates from an adult with an advanced solid tumor such as melanoma, head and neck, liver or kidney cancer. Sequencing used CD4+ or CD8+ T cells sorted from blood, obtained in a trial of the OX40 agonist ivuxolimab. The V gene is TRBV9, the J gene TRBJ2-2, with 8 bases aligning to TRBD1. Here the CDR3 DNA reads TGTGCCAGCAAGACAGGGGCCGCGGTTAACGTCGACACCGGGGAGCTGTTTTTT. Translated, it gives CASKTGAAVNVDTGELFF.